This TCR beta chain was sequenced during a study of shared clonotypes between healthy human individuals. Study-level information: The donors, a couple of women and a few men, were aged 18 to 49. Study observations and caveats: Clonotype sharing levels among donors were expected to vary with sequencing depth. Memory subsets had estimated richness that was generally smaller than that of naive subsets.

Trimming took off 1 base at V and 3 bases at J, with 1 base between the two ends. Germline CDR1 is SEHNR and CDR2 is FQNEAQ (reference sequence). The CDR3 extends over 13 amino acids. The method was immunoSEQ multiplex PCR; TCRdb's version includes in-frame clones alone and lacks a portion of them. The data contain 550,000 to 800,000 clones, around 74% of them singletons. This clone was picked up many times. What it binds is not known. The chain recombines TRBV7-9 with TRBJ2-6; D is unclear. Sequencing was done on a sample of memory CD4+ T cells sorted from blood. Subset in this sample: CD45RA-negative fraction. The clonotype originates from a woman under 40 in good health. CDR3: CASSLGGANVLTF. CDR3 DNA sequence: TGTGCCAGCAGCTTAGGTGGGGCCAACGTCCTGACTTTC.